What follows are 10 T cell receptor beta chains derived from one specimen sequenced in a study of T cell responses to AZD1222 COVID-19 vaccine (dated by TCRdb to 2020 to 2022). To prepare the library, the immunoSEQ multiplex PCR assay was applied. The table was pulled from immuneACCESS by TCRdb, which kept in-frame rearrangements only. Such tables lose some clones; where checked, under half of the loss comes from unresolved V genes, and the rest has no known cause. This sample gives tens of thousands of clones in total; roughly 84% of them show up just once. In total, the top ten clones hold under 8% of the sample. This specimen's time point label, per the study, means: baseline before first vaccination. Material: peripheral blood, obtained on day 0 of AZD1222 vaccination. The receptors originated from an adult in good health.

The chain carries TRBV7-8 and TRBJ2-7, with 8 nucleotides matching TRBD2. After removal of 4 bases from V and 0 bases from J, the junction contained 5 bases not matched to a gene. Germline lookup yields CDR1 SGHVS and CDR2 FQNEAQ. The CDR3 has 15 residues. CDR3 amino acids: CASSSREGVSYEQYF. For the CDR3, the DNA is TGTGCCAGCAGCTCCCGGGAGGGGGTCTCCTACGAGCAGTACTTC.

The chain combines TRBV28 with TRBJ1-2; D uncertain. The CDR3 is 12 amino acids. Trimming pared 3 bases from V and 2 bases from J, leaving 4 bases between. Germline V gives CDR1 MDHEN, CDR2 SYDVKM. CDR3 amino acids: CASSFGNYGYTF. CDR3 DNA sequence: TGTGCCAGCAGTTTCGGCAACTATGGCTACACCTTC.

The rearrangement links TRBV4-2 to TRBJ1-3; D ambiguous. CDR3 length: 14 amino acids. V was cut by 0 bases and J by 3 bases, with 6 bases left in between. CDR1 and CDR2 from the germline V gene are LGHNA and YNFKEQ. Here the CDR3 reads CASSQDTYGNTIYF. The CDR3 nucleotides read TGTGCCAGCAGCCAAGACACGTATGGAAACACCATATATTTT.

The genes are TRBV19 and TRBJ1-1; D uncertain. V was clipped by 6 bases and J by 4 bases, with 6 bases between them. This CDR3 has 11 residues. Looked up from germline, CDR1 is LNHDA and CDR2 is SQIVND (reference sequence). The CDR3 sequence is CASSLGTEAFF. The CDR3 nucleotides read TGTGCCAGTAGCCTAGGCACTGAAGCTTTCTTT.

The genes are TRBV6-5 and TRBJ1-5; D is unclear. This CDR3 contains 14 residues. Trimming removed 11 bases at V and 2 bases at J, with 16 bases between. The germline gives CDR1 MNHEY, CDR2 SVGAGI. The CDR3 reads CAAQAVVRNQPQHF. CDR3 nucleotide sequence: TGTGCCGCCCAGGCGGTTGTTCGCAATCAGCCCCAGCATTTT.

CDR3 coding DNA: TGTGCCAGCAGCGAGGACTCAGCCTATAATTCACCCCTCCACTTT. Protein sequence: CASSEDSAYNSPLHF. V is TRBV7-2 and J is TRBJ1-6; D not resolved. Germline lookup yields CDR1 SGHTA and CDR2 FQGNSA. The V end lost 5 bases, the J end lost 2 bases, and 10 bases lay between the germline ends. The CDR3 spans 15 residues.

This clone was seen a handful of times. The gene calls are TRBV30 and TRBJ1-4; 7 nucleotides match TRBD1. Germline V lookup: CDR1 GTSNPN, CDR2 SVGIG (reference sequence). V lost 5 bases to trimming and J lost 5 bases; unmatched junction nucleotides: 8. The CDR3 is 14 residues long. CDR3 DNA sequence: TGTGCCTGGGCCCTCGGGACAGCGAATGAAAAACTGTTTTTT. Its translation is CAWALGTANEKLFF.

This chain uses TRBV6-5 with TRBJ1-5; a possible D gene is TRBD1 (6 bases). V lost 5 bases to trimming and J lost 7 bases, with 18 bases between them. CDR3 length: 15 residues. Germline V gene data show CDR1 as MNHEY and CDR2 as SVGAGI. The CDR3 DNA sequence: TGTGCCAGCAGTCCTCTCTCAGGGGAGCAACAGCCCCAGCATTTT. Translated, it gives CASSPLSGEQQPQHF.

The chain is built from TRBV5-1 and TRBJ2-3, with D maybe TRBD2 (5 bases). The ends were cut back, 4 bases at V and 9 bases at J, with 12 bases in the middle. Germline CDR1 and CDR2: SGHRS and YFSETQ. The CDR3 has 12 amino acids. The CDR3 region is CASSENSATQYF. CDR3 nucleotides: TGCGCCAGCAGCGAAAATAGCGCCACGCAGTATTTT.

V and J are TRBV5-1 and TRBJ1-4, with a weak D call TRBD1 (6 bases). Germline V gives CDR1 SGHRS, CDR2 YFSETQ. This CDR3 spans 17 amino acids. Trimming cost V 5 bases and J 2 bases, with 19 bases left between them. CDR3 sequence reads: CASRWGYSRGTNEKLFF. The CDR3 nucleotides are TGCGCCAGCAGATGGGGGTATTCGAGGGGGACTAATGAAAAACTGTTTTTT.